This TCR beta chain stems from a study of response to subunit inactivated influenza vaccine. TCRdb analysed the RT-PCR reads with MiXCR anew, one entry per CDR3 protein. Of roughly 700,000 distinct CDR3 sequences detected, about a sixth appear once; the ten largest clones hold around a tenth. Study-wide points: Authors proposed each seasonal influenza vaccination draws in few new T cells.

The V gene end was trimmed by 3 bases and the J gene end by 9 bases; junction bases not matched to a gene: 9. The germline CDR1 and CDR2 sequences are DFQATT and SNEGSKA (reference sequence). CDR3 length equals 15 residues. About this clonotype: Its target is unknown.

The receptor was derived from a man over 45 who received an inactivated influenza vaccine. This specimen consisted of PBMCs from blood, obtained 11 to 12 days after vaccination. This chain links TRBV20-1 with TRBJ2-1; 12 bases agree with TRBD1. The CDR3 loop is CSARAGTGGLSEQFF. The CDR3 nucleotides read TGCAGTGCTAGGGCCGGGACAGGGGGCCTGAGTGAGCAGTTCTTC.